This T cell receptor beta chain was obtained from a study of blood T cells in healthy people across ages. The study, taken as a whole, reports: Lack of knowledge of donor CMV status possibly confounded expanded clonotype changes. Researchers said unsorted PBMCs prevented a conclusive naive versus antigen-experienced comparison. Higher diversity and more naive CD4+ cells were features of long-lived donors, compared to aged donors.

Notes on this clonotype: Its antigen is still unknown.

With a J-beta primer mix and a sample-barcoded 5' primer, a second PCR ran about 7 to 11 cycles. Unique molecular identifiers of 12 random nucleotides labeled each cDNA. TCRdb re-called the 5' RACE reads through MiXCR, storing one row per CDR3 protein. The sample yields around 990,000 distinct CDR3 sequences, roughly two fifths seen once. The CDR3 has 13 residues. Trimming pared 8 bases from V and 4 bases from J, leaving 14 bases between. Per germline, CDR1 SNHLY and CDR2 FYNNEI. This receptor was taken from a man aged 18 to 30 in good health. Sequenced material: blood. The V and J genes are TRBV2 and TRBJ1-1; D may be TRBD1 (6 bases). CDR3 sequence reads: CASLKQGPTEAFF. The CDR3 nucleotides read TGTGCCAGCCTTAAGCAGGGGCCCACTGAAGCTTTCTTT. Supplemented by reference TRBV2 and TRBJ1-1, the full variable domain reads EPEVTQTPSHQVTQMGQEVILRCVPISNHLYFYWYRQILGQKVEFLVSFYNNEISEKSEIFDDQFSVERPDGSNFTLKIRSTKLEDSAMYFCASLKQGPTEAFFGQGTRLTVV.